These 27 T cell receptor beta chains were all obtained from the same sample, sequenced in a study of blood T cell repertoires in COVID-19 (dated by TCRdb to 2018 to 2021). To prepare the library, the immunoSEQ multiplex PCR assay was applied. The immuneACCESS repertoire file appears here via TCRdb, limited to in-frame rearrangements. These files lack a portion of the clones; in checked studies, under half of the deficit traces to unresolved V genes, and the cause of the others is not known. The sample table holds around 160,000 clones, of which 84% were seen once. The top ten hold roughly 6.2% of the sample. Sequencing used PBMCs or T cells enriched from blood (not recorded which). Source of these receptors: a woman aged 45-65 years who had been exposed to COVID-19.

V is TRBV19 and J is TRBJ2-7, with a possible D match to TRBD1 (5 bases). Germline CDR1 reads LNHDA; CDR2 reads SQIVND (reference sequence). CDR3 length: 13 residues. The germline V and J ends were trimmed by 4 bases and 5 bases, with 12 bases remaining between them. CDR3 DNA sequence: TGTGCCAGTAGTAAGGGGCGCGTCAACGAGCAGTACTTC. Residues: CASSKGRVNEQYF.

Details on this clone: This sample also contains other DNA sequences that code for the same CDR3. The chain joins TRBV7-9 to TRBJ1-1, with 7 bases that match TRBD1. The length of the CDR3 is 14 residues. The ends lost 6 bases at V and 2 bases at J; junction bases unmatched: 6. Germline assignment: CDR1 SEHNR and CDR2 FQNEAQ (reference sequence). This CDR3 is CASSPTGPNTEAFF. DNA for the CDR3: TGTGCCAGCAGTCCGACAGGGCCCAACACTGAAGCTTTCTTT.

DNA for the CDR3: TGCGCCAGCAGTGAGGCTTGGACTAGCGGGGCTCGTAGGCCCTACGAGCAGTACTTC. Amino acids: CASSEAWTSGARRPYEQYF. V is TRBV10-2 and J is TRBJ2-7, with 12 bases fitting TRBD2. The V and J ends lost 2 bases and 2 bases, in that order; junction bases with no gene match: 13. The CDR3 spans 19 residues. CDR1 and CDR2 from the germline V gene are WSHSY and SAAADI.

The rearrangement uses TRBV9 and TRBJ1-3; TRBD1 matches 9 bases. The CDR3 totals 17 residues. V was clipped by 1 base and J by 0 bases; unmatched bases: 5. Germline CDR1 and CDR2: SGDLS and YYNGEE. The DNA for the CDR3 is TGTGCCAGCAGCGTATGGGACAGGGCCTCCTCTGGAAACACCATATATTTT. Encoded protein: CASSVWDRASSGNTIYF.

The chain combines TRBV5-4 with TRBJ2-7; TRBD2 matches at 11 bases. With 2 bases clipped from V and 2 bases from J, the junction kept 9 bases outside the gene matches. The CDR3 covers 17 residues. Germline CDR1 and CDR2: SGHNT and YYREEE (reference sequence). For the CDR3, the DNA is TGTGCCAGCAGCTTCTTGGCGGCTAGCGGGGGGCCCTACGAGCAGTACTTC. Protein sequence: CASSFLAASGGPYEQYF.

V usage is TRBV9 and J usage is TRBJ2-1, with 16 bases aligning to TRBD2. This CDR3 is built from 17 residues. J lost 7 bases, V lost 4 bases, and 8 bases had no gene match. Germline CDR1 is SGDLS and CDR2 is YYNGEE. The CDR3: CASSSRGLAGGNNEQFF. The CDR3 DNA sequence: TGTGCCAGCAGCTCCCGGGGACTAGCGGGAGGGAATAATGAGCAGTTCTTC. Supplemented by reference TRBV9 and TRBJ2-1, the full variable domain reads DSGVTQTPKHLITATGQRVTLRCSPRSGDLSVYWYQQSLDQGLQFLIQYYNGEERAKGNILERFSAQQFPDLHSELNLSSLELGDSALYFCASSSRGLAGGNNEQFFGPGTRLTVL.

The chain links TRBV13 to TRBJ1-6; TRBD1 agrees at 8 bases. The CDR3 totals 17 residues. Germline lookup yields CDR1 PRHDT and CDR2 FYEKMQ (reference sequence). V lost 5 bases, J lost 1 base, and 7 bases stayed unmatched. CDR3 protein: CASSPKTGGSYNSPLHF. CDR3 DNA: TGTGCCAGCAGCCCAAAAACAGGGGGTTCCTATAATTCACCCCTCCACTTT.

The V gene is TRBV5-1, the J gene TRBJ1-6; a weak D match, TRBD1 (6 bases). Trimming took off 4 bases at V and 6 bases at J, with 11 bases between the two ends. Germline V lookup: CDR1 SGHRS, CDR2 YFSETQ. The CDR3 spans 14 residues. CDR3 region: CASSPGGRNSPLHF. CDR3 nucleotides: TGCGCCAGCAGCCCGGGGGGGCGTAATTCACCCCTCCACTTT.

This chain links TRBV7-6 with TRBJ2-3, with TRBD1 as a possible D gene (5 bases). CDR1 and CDR2 (germline): SGHVS, FNYEAQ. V lost 1 base and J lost 3, with 17 bases in between. CDR3 size: 17 residues. The CDR3 region has the DNA TGTGCCAGCAGCTTAGTATCTCTAGGGGTTTCTACAGATACGCAGTATTTT. Protein sequence: CASSLVSLGVSTDTQYF.

This chain uses TRBV3-1 (or the pseudogene TRBV3-2) with TRBJ2-5; 7 bases are shared with TRBD2. Germline CDR1 LGHDT, CDR2 YNNKEL (reference sequence). The CDR3 loop spans 14 amino acids. Trimming removed 4 bases from V and 1 base from J; junction bases left unmatched: 3. The CDR3 loop reads CASSLLASQETQYF. The CDR3 DNA sequence: TGTGCCAGCAGCCTACTAGCGTCCCAAGAGACCCAGTACTTC.

This clone was counted only a few times. The chain links TRBV19 to TRBJ1-2; D is perhaps TRBD1 (5 bases). V lost 6 bases to trimming and J lost 2 bases, with 13 bases between them. This CDR3 spans 14 amino acids. The germline V gene has CDR1 LNHDA and CDR2 SQIVND (reference sequence). CDR3 amino acids: CASSRASGNYGYTF. In DNA, the CDR3 is TGTGCCAGTAGCAGGGCCTCCGGCAACTATGGCTACACCTTC.

The rearrangement joins TRBV29-1 to TRBJ2-1; tentatively, D is TRBD2 (6 bases). The CDR3 consists of 14 residues. CDR1 and CDR2 (germline): SQVTM, ANQGSEA. V dropped 7 bases and J dropped 0 bases, with 13 bases sitting between them. The CDR3 nucleotides read TGCAGCGCTTCCGGGACTGTCTCCTACAATGAGCAGTTCTTC. Translation gives CSASGTVSYNEQFF.

Only one count was recorded for this clone. The chain combines TRBV7-2 with TRBJ1-1; no definite D call. Germline CDR1 is SGHTA and CDR2 is FQGNSA. Deletions cut 6 bases from V and 1 base from J, with 12 bases between. The length of the CDR3 is 14 residues. The CDR3 DNA sequence: TGTGCCAGCAGGTCAGCGAAAACGAACACTGAAGCTTTCTTT. Protein sequence: CASRSAKTNTEAFF. Filled out from reference TRBV7-2 and TRBJ1-1, the complete variable domain reads GAGVSQSPSNKVTEKGKDVELRCDPISGHTALYWYRQSLGQGLEFLIYFQGNSAPDKSGLPSDRFSAERTGGSVSTLTIQRTQQEDSAVYLCASRSAKTNTEAFFGQGTRLTVV.

V and J are TRBV29-1 and TRBJ1-1; D may be TRBD1 (6 bases). From germline, CDR1 is SQVTM and CDR2 ANQGSEA. The CDR3 consists of 15 residues. The V gene lost 6 bases and the J gene lost 0 bases, with 17 bases spanning the gap. The CDR3 coding sequence is TGCAGCGTCCGAAAAAACAGGGACATGAACACTGAAGCTTTCTTT. This sequence encodes CSVRKNRDMNTEAFF.

This rearrangement joins TRBV5-1 to TRBJ2-3; 12 nucleotides agree with TRBD2. The CDR3 sequence is 17 residues long. Germline assignment: CDR1 SGHRS and CDR2 YFSETQ. V was clipped by 4 bases and J by 2 bases; unmatched bases: 8. Here the CDR3 DNA reads TGCGCCAGCAGCGCGACGTCTAGCGGGAGGGCCACAGATACGCAGTATTTT. It is translated as CASSATSSGRATDTQYF.

V usage is TRBV27 and J usage is TRBJ1-4, with D unresolved. Germline V lookup: CDR1 MNHEY, CDR2 SMNVEV (reference sequence). The CDR3 covers 14 residues. The V end lost 6 bases, the J end lost 7 bases, and 15 bases lay between the germline ends. The CDR3 loop is CASRESGRGEKLFF. DNA for the CDR3: TGTGCCAGCAGGGAGTCTGGGCGGGGTGAAAAACTGTTTTTT.

This chain joins TRBV19 and TRBJ2-3; D is possibly TRBD2 (6 bases). Trimming took 4 bases from V and 4 from J, leaving 18 bases between them. The CDR3 runs to 16 residues. Germline V gene lookup returns CDR1 LNHDA and CDR2 SQIVND (reference sequence). CDR3 amino acids: CASSRNPGLGADTQYF. The CDR3 DNA reads as TGTGCCAGTAGTAGAAACCCGGGACTTGGAGCAGATACGCAGTATTTT.

The rearrangement uses TRBV27 and TRBJ2-7, with 8 bases lining up with TRBD1. V lost 6 bases, J lost 2 bases, and 12 bases stayed unmatched. Germline V gives CDR1 MNHEY, CDR2 SMNVEV (reference sequence). The CDR3 loop spans 16 amino acids. The CDR3 bases are TGTGCCAGCAGCCGACTTGGGACAGGCGCAACCTACGAGCAGTACTTC. It is translated as CASSRLGTGATYEQYF.

The rearrangement joins TRBV3-1 (or the pseudogene TRBV3-2) to TRBJ1-2; D is unresolved. Germline V CDR1 and CDR2: LGHDT, YNNKEL (reference sequence). The ends were cut back, 0 bases at V and 3 bases at J, with 11 bases in the middle. This CDR3 region has 15 residues. The DNA of the CDR3 is TGTGCCAGCAGCCAAGATCCGTCCAGCGACTATGGCTACACCTTC. As protein: CASSQDPSSDYGYTF.

This clone was seen once. J is TRBJ2-7 and V is TRBV19; D call uncertain. V lost 6 bases to trimming and J lost 0 bases, with 9 bases between them. CDR1 and CDR2 from the germline V gene are LNHDA and SQIVND (reference sequence). This CDR3 has 13 amino acids. CDR3 region: CASRGAGSYEQYF. DNA of the CDR3: TGTGCCAGTAGGGGCGCAGGCTCCTACGAGCAGTACTTC.

The J gene is TRBJ1-6, the V gene TRBV5-1, with no clear D. Trimming pared 3 bases from V and 6 bases from J, leaving 16 bases between. CDR3 length: 16 residues. CDR1 SGHRS and CDR2 YFSETQ come from the germline V gene. As DNA, the CDR3 is TGCGCCAGCAGCTCCACCGGGGAGGCGCTTAATTCACCCCTCCACTTT. It translates to CASSSTGEALNSPLHF.

The gene calls are TRBV29-1 and TRBJ2-1; 7 positions agree with TRBD2. V dropped 7 bases and J dropped 8; count of bases not matched to a gene: 14. Germline CDR1 SQVTM, CDR2 ANQGSEA. The CDR3 sequence is 14 residues long. The CDR3 is CSARSGIDLDEQFF. In nucleotides, the CDR3 is TGCAGCGCCAGAAGCGGGATAGATCTGGATGAGCAGTTCTTC.

The chain joins TRBV27 to TRBJ1-5; D possibly corresponds to TRBD1 (6 bases). In germline, CDR1 is MNHEY, CDR2 SMNVEV (reference sequence). The length of the CDR3 is 15 residues. The V gene lost 5 bases and the J gene lost 1 base, with 12 bases spanning the gap. CDR3 sequence: CASSRYRASNQPQHF. As DNA, the CDR3 is TGTGCCAGCAGTCGGTACAGGGCGAGCAATCAGCCCCAGCATTTT.

The chain couples TRBV4-2 to TRBJ1-2, with a possible D match to TRBD1 (6 bases). From germline, CDR1 is LGHNA and CDR2 YNFKEQ. Trimming took 2 bases from V and 6 from J, leaving 13 bases between them. There are 14 residues in the CDR3. CDR3 nucleotide sequence: TGTGCCAGCAGCCAACCACAGGGAGCCGATGGCTACACCTTC. Its protein product is CASSQPQGADGYTF.

This chain links TRBV19 with TRBJ1-1, with D tentatively TRBD1 (6 bases). V dropped 7 bases and J dropped 2 bases, with 23 bases sitting between them. The CDR3 spans 17 residues. Germline V gene data show CDR1 as LNHDA and CDR2 as SQIVND (reference sequence). Here the CDR3 reads CASTPLSSFGTNTEAFF. CDR3 coding DNA: TGTGCCAGTACCCCATTGTCATCCTTTGGGACAAACACTGAAGCTTTCTTT.

This clone was picked up a small number of times. V gene TRBV6-2 or TRBV6-3 combines with J gene TRBJ2-7; D uncertain. This CDR3 region has 12 residues. Trimming stripped 4 bases from V and 0 bases from J, with 4 bases between. CDR1 and CDR2 from the germline V gene are MNHEY and SVGEGT. CDR3 sequence: CASSSSSYEQYF. For the CDR3, the DNA is TGTGCCAGCAGTTCGAGCTCCTACGAGCAGTACTTC.

The J gene is TRBJ1-3, the V gene TRBV30; possibly TRBD1 for D (6 bases). There are 14 residues in the CDR3. The V gene's germline CDR1 is GTSNPN and CDR2 SVGIG (reference sequence). Between the trimmed V and J ends, which lost 6 bases and 0 bases, there was a span of 12 bases. CDR3 in DNA: TGTGCCTGCCACTTGGACAGCTCTGGAAACACCATATATTTT. Its protein is CACHLDSSGNTIYF.